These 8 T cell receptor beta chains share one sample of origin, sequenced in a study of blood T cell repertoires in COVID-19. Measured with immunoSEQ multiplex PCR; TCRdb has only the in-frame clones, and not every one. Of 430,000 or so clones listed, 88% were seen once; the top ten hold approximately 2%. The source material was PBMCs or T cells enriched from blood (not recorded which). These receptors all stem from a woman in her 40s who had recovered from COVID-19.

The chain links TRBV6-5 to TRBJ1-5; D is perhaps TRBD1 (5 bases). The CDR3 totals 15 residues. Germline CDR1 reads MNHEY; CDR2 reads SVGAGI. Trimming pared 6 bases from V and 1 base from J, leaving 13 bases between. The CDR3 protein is CASRPGRESNQPQHF. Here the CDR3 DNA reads TGTGCCAGCAGGCCGGGACGGGAGAGCAATCAGCCCCAGCATTTT.

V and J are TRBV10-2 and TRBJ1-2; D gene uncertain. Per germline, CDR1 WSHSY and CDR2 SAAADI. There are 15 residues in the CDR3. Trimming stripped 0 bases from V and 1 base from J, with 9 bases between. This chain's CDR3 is CASSESQVYNYGYTF. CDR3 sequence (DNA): TGCGCCAGCAGTGAGTCGCAGGTGTATAACTATGGCTACACCTTC.

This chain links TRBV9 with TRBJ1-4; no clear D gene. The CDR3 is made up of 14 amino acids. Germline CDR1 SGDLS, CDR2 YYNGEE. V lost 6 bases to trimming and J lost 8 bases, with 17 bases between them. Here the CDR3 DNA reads TGTGCCAGCACCAAGGGAGCTTGGGAAGAAAAACTGTTTTTT. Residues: CASTKGAWEEKLFF. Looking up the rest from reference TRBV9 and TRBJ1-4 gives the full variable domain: DSGVTQTPKHLITATGQRVTLRCSPRSGDLSVYWYQQSLDQGLQFLIQYYNGEERAKGNILERFSAQQFPDLHSELNLSSLELGDSALYFCASTKGAWEEKLFFGSGTQLSVL.

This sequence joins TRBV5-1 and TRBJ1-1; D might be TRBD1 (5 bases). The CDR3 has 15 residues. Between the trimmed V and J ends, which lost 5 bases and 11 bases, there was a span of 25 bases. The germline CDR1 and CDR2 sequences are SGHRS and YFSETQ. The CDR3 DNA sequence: TGCGCCAGCAGACAAGGGGAGGGTTCCCATACGCGGGCTTTCTTT. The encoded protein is CASRQGEGSHTRAFF.

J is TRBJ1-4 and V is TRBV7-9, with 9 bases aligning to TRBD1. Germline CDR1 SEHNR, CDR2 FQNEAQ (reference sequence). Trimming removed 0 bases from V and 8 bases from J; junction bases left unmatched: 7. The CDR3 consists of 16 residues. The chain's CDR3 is CASSLAWDREGEKLFF. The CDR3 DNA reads TGTGCCAGCAGCTTAGCATGGGACAGGGAAGGGGAAAAACTGTTTTTT.

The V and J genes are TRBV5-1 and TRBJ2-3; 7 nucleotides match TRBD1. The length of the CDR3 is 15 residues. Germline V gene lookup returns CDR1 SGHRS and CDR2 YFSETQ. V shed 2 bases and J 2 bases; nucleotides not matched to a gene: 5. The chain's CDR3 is CASSFGTEDTDTQYF. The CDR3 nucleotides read TGCGCCAGCAGCTTCGGGACAGAGGACACAGATACGCAGTATTTT.

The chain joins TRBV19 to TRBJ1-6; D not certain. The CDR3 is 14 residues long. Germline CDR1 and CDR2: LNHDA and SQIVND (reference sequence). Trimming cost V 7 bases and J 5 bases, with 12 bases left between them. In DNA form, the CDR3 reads TGTGCCAGTACTTGGTCCAACAATAATTCACCCCTCCACTTT. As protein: CASTWSNNNSPLHF.

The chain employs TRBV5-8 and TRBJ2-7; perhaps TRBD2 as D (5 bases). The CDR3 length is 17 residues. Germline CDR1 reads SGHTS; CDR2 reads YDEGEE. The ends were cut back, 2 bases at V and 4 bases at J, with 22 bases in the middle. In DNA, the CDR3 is TGTGCCAGCAGCTTATTTACTTCGGGCAGGAGGATTTACGAGCAGTACTTC. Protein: CASSLFTSGRRIYEQYF.